The rows below give T cell receptor beta chains drawn from one sample of a study of blood T cell repertoires in COVID-19. Profiled with immunoSEQ multiplex PCR; TCRdb holds only in-frame clones, not every one. The profile shows a few hundred thousand clones, roughly 86% of them singletons. Sample: peripheral blood. Source of these receptors: a man younger than 30 with active or convalescent COVID-19. Both conserved end residues are part of each CDR3.

TRBV4-3	TRBJ2-7	CASSQDRTYEQYF
TRBV12-3/TRBV12-4	TRBJ1-5	CASRSGGQPQHF
TRBV6-6	TRBJ1-3	CASGDRGLPSGNTIYF
TRBV18	TRBJ2-3	CASSQGTSGVTDTQYF
TRBV6-6	TRBJ2-3	CASSYQGKDTQYF
TRBV15	TRBJ2-1	CATSTTPGRGLAPVSNEQFF
TRBV18	TRBJ2-7	CASSPTRGIGAYEQYF
TRBV6-1	TRBJ1-1	CASSDGGNTEAFF
TRBV9	TRBJ2-2	CASSSRKGAGGELFF
TRBV3-1/TRBV3-2	TRBJ2-1	CASSPTLSSYNEQFF
TRBV10-2	TRBJ1-5	CASANRDSGYQPQHF
TRBV13	TRBJ2-3	CASSAEADTQYF
TRBV10-1	TRBJ2-1	CASSSGQGRIYNEQFF
TRBV4-1	TRBJ2-7	CASSQDHGPPLYEQYF
TRBV2	TRBJ1-5	CASSELGAGDQPQHF
TRBV10-3	TRBJ1-1	CATTGNPDEAFF
TRBV27	TRBJ1-2	CASSSETGSTQYGYTF
TRBV25-1	TRBJ2-7	CASRAGSSYEQYF
TRBV11-2	TRBJ1-6	CASSPGTDNSPLHF
TRBV5-1	TRBJ1-2	CASSVGTAYGYTF
TRBV15	TRBJ2-5	CATSRTTGFQETQYF
TRBV10-3	TRBJ2-5	CAISGGGTRETQYF
TRBV19	TRBJ1-2	CASSIDGQGDGYTF
TRBV11-3	TRBJ2-1	CASSRGYNEQFF
TRBV12-3/TRBV12-4	TRBJ1-1	CASKRQGNTEAFF
TRBV19	TRBJ1-2	CASAAGQVDYGYTF
TRBV3-1/TRBV3-2	TRBJ2-1	CASSPKSGQAYNEQFF
TRBV9	TRBJ2-2	CASSQPTSGGNIGELFF
TRBV7-6	TRBJ2-2	CASSVIPGTGGTGELFF
TRBV6-6	TRBJ1-3	CASSYSAGSGNTIYF
TRBV7-9	TRBJ2-1	CASSLDVRGQGFFF
TRBV11-2	TRBJ2-2	CASSLGVIQRKYTGELFF
TRBV5-5	TRBJ2-1	CASSLPTGASLVHEQFF
TRBV6-6	TRBJ1-6	CASSLVGTASYNSPLHF
TRBV9	TRBJ2-7	CASSGEGGYEQYF
TRBV27	TRBJ2-5	CASSPGTALQYF
TRBV13	TRBJ2-3	CASSFRGSTDTQYF
TRBV12-3/TRBV12-4	TRBJ2-1	CASSYSGGVFF
TRBV29-1	TRBJ2-7	CSVGQGYSYEQYF
TRBV6-5	TRBJ1-1	CASSYSPGTEAFF
TRBV12-3/TRBV12-4	TRBJ2-7	CASSLGGGGQQYF